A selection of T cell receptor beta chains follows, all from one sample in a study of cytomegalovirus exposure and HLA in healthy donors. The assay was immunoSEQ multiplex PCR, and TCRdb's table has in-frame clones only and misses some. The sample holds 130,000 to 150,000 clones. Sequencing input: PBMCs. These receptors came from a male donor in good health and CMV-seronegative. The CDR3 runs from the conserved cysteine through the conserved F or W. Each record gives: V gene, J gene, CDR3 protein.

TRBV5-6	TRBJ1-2	CASSFRTGINGYTF
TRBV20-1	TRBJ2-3	CSANLAGTQYF
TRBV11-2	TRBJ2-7	CASSDGGSYEQYF
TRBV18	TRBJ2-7	CASSPGPGKGKGSYEQYF
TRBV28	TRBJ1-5	CASSLTFRNNQPQHF
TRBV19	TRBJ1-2	CASSNRDTTNYGYTF
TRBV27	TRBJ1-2	CASSLVGQGYGYTF
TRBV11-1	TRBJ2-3	CASSAAAGGETQYF
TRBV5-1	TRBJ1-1	CASTGTLSNTEAFF
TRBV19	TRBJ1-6	CASSIFQGSNSPLHF
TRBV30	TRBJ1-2	CAWRSPRELYGYTF
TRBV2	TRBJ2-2	CASFGDRLGELFF
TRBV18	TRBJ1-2	CASSPQTGADYGYTF
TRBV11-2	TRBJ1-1	CASSFDRVDTEAFF
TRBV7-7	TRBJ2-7	CAKSTGTGHDCLSYEQYF
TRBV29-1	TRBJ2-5	CSVGRRLLKETQYF
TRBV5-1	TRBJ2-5	CASSLAGETQYF
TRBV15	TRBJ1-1	CATSTRQSMNTEAFF
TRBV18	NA	CASSSSTYEQYF
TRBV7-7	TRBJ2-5	CASSPGPAGETQYF
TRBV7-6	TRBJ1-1	CASSLYATTEAFF
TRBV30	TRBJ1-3	CAWSVRKGAGNTIYF
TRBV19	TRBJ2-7	CASSIRATGGYEQYF
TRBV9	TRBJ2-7	CASSVGVSGTSYEQYF
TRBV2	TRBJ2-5	CASKRGRTQETQYF
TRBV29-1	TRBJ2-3	CSVETGFDGTDTQYF
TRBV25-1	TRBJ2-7	CASSESGLAHEQYF
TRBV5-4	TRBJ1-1	CASSLVTEYTEAFF
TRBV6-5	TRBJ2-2	CASRDRGRLTGELFF
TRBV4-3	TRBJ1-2	CASSHGTGLDLSYGYTF
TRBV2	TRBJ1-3	CASRGPGEDETGNTIYF
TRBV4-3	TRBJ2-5	CASSQFGGETQYF
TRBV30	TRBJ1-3	CAWRGRQPTGYGNTIYF
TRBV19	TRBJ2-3	CASSPPRVTDTQYF
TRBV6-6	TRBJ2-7	CASKNSPYEQYF
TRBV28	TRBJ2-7	CASGGATGYEQYF
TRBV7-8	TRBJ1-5	CASSQVDRVGQPQHF
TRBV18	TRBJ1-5	CASSPLAGLYQPQHF
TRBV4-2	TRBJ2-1	CASSQVGDEQFF
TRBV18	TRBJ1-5	CASSDTGNSNQPQHF
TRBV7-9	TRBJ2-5	CASSEGKKETQYF
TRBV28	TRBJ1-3	CASSFTRFIYF
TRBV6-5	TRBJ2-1	CASSYSGSGRLNEQFF
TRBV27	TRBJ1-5	CASRGTGVQPQHF
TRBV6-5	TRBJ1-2	CASSPNENYGYTF
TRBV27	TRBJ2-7	CASSFTSGSYEQYF
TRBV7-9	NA	CASSLAALSYEQYF
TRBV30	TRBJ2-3	CAWTPQGVGTDTQYF
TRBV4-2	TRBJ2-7	CASSQDQGTGQPYEQYF
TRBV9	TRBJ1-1	CASSGSLGQGRTEAFF